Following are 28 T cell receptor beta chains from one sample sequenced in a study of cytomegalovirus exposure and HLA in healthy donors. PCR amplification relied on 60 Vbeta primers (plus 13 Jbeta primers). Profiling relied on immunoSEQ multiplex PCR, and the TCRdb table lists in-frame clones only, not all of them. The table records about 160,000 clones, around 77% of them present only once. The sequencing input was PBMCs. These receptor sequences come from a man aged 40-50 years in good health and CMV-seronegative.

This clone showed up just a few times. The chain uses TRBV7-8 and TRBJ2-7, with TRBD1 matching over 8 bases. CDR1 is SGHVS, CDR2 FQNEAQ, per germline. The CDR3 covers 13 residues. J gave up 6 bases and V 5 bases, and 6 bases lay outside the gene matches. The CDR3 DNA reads TGTGCCAGCAGCCCCCGGACAGGGTCCGAGCAGTACGTC. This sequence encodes CASSPRTGSEQYV.

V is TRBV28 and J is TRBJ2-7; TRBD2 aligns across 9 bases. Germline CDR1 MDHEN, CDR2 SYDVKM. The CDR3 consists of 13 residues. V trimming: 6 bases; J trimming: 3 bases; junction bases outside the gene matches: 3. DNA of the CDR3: TGTGCCAGCAGGACTAGCGGCCTCTACGAGCAGTACTTC. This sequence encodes CASRTSGLYEQYF.

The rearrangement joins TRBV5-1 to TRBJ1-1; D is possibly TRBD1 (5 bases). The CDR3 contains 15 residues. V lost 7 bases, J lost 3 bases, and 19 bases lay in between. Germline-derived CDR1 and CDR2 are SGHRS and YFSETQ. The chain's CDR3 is CASLARPGGDTEAFF. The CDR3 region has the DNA TGCGCCAGCCTCGCGCGTCCGGGGGGGGACACTGAAGCTTTCTTT.

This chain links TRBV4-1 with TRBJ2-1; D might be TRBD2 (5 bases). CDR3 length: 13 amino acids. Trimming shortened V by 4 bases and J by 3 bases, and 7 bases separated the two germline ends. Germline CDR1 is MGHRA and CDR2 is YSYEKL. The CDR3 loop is CASSPEGYNEQFF. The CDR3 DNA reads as TGCGCCAGCAGCCCCGAGGGCTACAATGAGCAGTTCTTC.

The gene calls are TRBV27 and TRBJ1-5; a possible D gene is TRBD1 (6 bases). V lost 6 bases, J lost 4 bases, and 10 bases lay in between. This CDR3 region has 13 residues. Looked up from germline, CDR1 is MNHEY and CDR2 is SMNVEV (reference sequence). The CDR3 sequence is CASRAQGNQPQHF. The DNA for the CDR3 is TGTGCCAGCAGAGCTCAGGGGAATCAGCCCCAGCATTTT.

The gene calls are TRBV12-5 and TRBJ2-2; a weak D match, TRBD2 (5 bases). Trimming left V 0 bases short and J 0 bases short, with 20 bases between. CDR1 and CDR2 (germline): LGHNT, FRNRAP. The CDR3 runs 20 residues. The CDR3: CASGLVITREPFANTGELFF. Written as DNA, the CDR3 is TGTGCTAGTGGTTTGGTAATCACTAGGGAGCCGTTCGCGAACACCGGGGAGCTGTTTTTT.

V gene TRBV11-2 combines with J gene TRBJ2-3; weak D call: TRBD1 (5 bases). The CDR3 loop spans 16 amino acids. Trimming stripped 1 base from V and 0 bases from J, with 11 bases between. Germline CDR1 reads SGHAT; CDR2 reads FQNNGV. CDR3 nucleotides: TGTGCCAGCAGCTTAGGAAAGCAGGGAAGCACAGATACGCAGTATTTT. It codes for CASSLGKQGSTDTQYF.

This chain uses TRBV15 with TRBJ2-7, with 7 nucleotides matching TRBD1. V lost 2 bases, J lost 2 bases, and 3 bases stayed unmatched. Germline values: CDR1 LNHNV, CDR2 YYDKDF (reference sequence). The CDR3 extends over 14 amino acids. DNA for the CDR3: TGTGCCACCAGCAGATCCGGGACAGCCTACGAGCAGTACTTC. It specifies CATSRSGTAYEQYF.

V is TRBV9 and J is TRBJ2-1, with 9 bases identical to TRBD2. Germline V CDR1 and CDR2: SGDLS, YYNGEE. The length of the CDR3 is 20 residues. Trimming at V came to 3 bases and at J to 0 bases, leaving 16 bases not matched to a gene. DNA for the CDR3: TGTGCCAGCAGCGCGGATGGCGGGAGGGCTCCGATAAGCTCCTACAATGAGCAGTTCTTC. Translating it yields CASSADGGRAPISSYNEQFF.

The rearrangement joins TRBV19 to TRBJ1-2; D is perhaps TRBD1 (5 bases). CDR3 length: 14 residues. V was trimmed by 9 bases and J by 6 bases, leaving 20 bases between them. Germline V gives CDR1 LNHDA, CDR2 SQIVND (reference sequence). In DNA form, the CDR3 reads TGTGCCAGCACAAACCCGGACAAAAAAAATGGCTACACCTTC. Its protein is CASTNPDKKNGYTF.

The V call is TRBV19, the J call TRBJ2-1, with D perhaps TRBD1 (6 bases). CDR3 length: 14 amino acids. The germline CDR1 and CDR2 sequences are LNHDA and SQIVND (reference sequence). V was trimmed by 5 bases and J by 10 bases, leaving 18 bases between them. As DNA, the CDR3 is TGTGCCAGTAGTCCTCGGGACCAGGGGCGGGAGCAGTTCTTC. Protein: CASSPRDQGREQFF. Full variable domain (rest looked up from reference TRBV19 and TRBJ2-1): DGGITQSPKYLFRKEGQNVTLSCEQNLNHDAMYWYRQDPGQGLRLIYYSQIVNDFQKGDIAEGYSVSREKKESFPLTVTSAQKNPTAFYLCASSPRDQGREQFFGPGTRLTVL.

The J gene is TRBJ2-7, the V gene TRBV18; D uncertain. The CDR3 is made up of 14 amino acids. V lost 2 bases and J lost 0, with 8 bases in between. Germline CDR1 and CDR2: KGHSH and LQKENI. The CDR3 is CASSPGQASYEQYF. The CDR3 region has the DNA TGTGCCAGCTCACCAGGGCAGGCCTCCTACGAGCAGTACTTC.

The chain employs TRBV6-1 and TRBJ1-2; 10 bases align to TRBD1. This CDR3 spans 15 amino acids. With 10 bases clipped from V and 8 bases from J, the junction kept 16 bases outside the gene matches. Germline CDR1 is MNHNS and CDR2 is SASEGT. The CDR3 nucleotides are TGTGCCACCACGACCGGGACAGGGGACCTTCGAGGCTACACCTTC. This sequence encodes CATTTGTGDLRGYTF.

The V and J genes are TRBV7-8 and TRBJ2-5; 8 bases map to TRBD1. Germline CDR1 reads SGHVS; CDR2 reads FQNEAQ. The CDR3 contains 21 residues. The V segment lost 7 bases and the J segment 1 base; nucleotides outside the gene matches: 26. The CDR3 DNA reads TGTGCCAGCACCGGCAGACTTCAGGGGGCGCATAGTGAGGGGTTCCAAGAGACCCAGTACTTC. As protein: CASTGRLQGAHSEGFQETQYF. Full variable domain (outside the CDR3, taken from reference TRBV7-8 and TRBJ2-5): GAGVSQSPRYKVAKRGQDVALRCDPISGHVSLFWYQQALGQGPEFLTYFQNEAQLDKSGLPSDRFFAERPEGSVSTLKIQRTQQEDSAVYLCASTGRLQGAHSEGFQETQYFGPGTRLLVL.

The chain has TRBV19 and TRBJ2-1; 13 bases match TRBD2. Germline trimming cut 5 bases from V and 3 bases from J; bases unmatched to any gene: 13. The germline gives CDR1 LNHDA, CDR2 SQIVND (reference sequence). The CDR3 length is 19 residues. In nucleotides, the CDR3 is TGTGCCAGTAGTGCCCGACTAGCGGGAGGCCGGTGGAGCTACAATGAGCAGTTCTTC. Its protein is CASSARLAGGRWSYNEQFF.

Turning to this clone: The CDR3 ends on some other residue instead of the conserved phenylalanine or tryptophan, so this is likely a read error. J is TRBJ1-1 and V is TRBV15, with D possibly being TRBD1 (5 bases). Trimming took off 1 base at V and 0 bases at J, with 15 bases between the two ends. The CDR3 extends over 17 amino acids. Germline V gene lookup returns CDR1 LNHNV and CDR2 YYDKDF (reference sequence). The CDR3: CATSRAHTTELNTEAFL. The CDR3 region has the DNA TGTGCCACCAGCAGAGCCCACACGACAGAGTTGAACACTGAAGCTTTCCTT.

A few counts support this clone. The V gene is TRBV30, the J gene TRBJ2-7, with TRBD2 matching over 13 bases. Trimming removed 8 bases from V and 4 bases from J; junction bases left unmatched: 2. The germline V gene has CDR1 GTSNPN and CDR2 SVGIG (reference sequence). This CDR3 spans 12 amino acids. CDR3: CAGTSGAYEQYF. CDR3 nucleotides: TGTGCCGGGACTAGCGGGGCTTACGAGCAGTACTTC.

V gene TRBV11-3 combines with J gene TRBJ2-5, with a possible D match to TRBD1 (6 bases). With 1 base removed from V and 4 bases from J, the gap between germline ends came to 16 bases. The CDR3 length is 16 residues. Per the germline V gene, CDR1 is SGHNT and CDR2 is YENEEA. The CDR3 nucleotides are TGTGCCAGCAGCTTAGGGTGGGGGCCTTTTGGAGAGACCCAGTACTTC. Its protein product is CASSLGWGPFGETQYF.

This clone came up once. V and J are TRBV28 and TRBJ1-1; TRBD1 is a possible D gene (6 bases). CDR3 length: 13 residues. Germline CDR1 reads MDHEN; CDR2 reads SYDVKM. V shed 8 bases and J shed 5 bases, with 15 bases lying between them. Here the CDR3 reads CASLPQGRTEAFF. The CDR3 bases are TGTGCCAGCTTACCTCAGGGGCGGACTGAAGCTTTCTTT.

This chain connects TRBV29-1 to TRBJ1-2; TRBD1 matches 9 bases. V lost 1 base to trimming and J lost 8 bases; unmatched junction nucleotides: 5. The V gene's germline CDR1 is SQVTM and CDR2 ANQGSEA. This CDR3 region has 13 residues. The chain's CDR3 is CSVEGWTGDGYTF. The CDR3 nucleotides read TGCAGCGTTGAAGGTTGGACAGGGGACGGCTACACCTTC.

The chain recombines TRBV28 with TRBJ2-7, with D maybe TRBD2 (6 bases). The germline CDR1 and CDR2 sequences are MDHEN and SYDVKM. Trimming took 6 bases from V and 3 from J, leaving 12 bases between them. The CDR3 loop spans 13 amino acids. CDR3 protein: CASRLAEIYEQYF. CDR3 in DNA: TGTGCCAGCAGACTAGCTGAGATCTACGAGCAGTACTTC.

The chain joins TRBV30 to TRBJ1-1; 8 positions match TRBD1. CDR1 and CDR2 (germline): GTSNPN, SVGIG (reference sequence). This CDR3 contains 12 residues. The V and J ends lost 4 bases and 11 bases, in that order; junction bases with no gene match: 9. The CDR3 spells CAWTGGGWRAFF. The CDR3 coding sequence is TGTGCCTGGACAGGGGGCGGTTGGAGGGCTTTCTTT.

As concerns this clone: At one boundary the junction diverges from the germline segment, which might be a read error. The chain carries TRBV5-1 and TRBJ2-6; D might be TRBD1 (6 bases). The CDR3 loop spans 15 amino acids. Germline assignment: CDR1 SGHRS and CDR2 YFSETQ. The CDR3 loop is CASSLGSAGANGLTF. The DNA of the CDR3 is TGCGCCAGCAGCTTGGGGTCGGCAGGGGCCAACGGCCTGACTTTC. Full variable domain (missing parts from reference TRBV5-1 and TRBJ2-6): KAGVTQTPRYLIKTRGQQVTLSCSPISGHRSVSWYQQTPGQGLQFLFEYFSETQRNKGNFPGRFSGRQFSNSRSEMNVSTLELGDSALYLCASSLGSAGANGLTFGAGSRLTVL.

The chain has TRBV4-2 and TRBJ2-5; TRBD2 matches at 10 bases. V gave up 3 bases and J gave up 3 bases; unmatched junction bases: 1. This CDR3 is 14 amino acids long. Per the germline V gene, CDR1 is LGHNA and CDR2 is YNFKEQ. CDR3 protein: CASSQLAGEETQYF. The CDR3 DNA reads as TGTGCCAGCAGCCAGCTAGCGGGAGAAGAGACCCAGTACTTC.

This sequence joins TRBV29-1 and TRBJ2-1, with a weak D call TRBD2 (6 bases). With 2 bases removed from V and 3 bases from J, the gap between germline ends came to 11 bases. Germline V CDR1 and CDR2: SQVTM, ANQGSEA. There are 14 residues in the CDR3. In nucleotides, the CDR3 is TGCAGCGTTGAAACTAGCTATAACTACAATGAGCAGTTCTTC. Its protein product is CSVETSYNYNEQFF.

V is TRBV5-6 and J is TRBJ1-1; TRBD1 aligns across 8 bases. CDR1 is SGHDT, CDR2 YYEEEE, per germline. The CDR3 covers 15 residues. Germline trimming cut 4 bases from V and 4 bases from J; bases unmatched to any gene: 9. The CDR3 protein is CASSPSWTGPTEAFF. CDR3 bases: TGTGCCAGCAGCCCGTCCTGGACAGGGCCCACTGAAGCTTTCTTT.

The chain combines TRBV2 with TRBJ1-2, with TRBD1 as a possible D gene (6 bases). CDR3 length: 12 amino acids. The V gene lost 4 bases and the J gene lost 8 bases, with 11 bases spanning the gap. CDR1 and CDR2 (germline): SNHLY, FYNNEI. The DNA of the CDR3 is TGTGCCAGCAGTGTGACAGGAGGCGGCTACACCTTC. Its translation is CASSVTGGGYTF.

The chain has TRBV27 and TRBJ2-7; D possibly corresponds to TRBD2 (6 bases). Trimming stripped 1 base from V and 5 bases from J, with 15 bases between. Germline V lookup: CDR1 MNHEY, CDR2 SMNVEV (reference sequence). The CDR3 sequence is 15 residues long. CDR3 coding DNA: TGTGCCAGCAGTTTATGGAGGGAGAGCGCCCACGAGCAGTACTTC. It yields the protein CASSLWRESAHEQYF.